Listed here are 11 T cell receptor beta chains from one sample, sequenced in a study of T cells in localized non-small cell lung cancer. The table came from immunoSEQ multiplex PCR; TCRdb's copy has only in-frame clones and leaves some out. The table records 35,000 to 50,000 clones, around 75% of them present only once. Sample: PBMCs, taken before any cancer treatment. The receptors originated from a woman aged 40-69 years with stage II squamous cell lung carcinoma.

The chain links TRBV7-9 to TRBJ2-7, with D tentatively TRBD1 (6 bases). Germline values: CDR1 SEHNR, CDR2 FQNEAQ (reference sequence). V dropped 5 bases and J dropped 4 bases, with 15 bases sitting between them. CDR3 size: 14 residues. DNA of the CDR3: TGTGCCAGCAGCCAACGAACTACAGGGTACGAGCAGTACTTC. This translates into CASSQRTTGYEQYF.

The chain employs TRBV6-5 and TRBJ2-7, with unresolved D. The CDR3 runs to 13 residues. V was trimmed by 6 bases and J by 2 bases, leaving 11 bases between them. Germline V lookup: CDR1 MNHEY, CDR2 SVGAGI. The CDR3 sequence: CASSSSYPYEQYF. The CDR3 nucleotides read TGTGCCAGCAGCTCGTCCTACCCCTACGAGCAGTACTTC.

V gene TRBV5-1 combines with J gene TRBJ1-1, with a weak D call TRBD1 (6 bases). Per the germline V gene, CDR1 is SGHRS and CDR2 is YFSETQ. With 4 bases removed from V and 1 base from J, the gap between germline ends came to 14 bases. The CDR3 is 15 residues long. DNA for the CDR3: TGCGCCAGCAGCCCTTTGGGCAGGGGGAACACTGAAGCTTTCTTT. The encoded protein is CASSPLGRGNTEAFF. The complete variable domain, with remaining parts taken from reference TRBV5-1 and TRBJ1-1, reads KAGVTQTPRYLIKTRGQQVTLSCSPISGHRSVSWYQQTPGQGLQFLFEYFSETQRNKGNFPGRFSGRQFSNSRSEMNVSTLELGDSALYLCASSPLGRGNTEAFFGQGTRLTVV.

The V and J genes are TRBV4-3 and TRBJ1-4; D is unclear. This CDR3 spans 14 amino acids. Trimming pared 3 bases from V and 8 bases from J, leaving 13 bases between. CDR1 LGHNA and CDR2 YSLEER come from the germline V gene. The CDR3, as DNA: TGCGCCAGCAGCCAGGACTGGGTTGGGGAAAAACTGTTTTTT. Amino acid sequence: CASSQDWVGEKLFF.

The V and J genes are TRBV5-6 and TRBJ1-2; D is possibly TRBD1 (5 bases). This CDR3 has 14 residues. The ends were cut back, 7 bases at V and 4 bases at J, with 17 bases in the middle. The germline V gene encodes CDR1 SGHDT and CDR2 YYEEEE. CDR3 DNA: TGTGCCAGCCAAACCGCCTCGACAGCCTATGGCTACACCTTC. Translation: CASQTASTAYGYTF. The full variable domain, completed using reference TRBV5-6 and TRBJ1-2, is DAGVTQSPTHLIKTRGQQVTLRCSPKSGHDTVSWYQQALGQGPQFIFQYYEEEERQRGNFPDRFSGHQFPNYSSELNVNALLLGDSALYLCASQTASTAYGYTFGSGTRLTVV.

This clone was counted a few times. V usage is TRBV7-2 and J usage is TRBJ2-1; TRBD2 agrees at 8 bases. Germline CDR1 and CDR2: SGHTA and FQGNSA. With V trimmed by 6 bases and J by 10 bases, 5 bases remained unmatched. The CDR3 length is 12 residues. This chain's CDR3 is CASSPIAGEQFF. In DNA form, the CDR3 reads TGTGCCAGCAGTCCCATAGCGGGGGAGCAGTTCTTC.

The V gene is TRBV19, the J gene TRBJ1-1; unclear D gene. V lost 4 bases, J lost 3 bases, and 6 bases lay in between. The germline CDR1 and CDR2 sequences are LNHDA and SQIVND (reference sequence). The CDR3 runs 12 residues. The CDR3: CASSNMYTEAFF. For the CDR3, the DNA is TGTGCCAGTAGTAATATGTACACTGAAGCTTTCTTT.

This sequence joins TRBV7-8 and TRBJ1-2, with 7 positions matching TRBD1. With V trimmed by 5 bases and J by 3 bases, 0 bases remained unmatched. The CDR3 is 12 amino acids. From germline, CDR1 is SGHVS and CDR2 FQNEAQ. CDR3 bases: TGTGCCAGCAGCCAGGGGGACTATGGCTACACCTTC. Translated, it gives CASSQGDYGYTF.

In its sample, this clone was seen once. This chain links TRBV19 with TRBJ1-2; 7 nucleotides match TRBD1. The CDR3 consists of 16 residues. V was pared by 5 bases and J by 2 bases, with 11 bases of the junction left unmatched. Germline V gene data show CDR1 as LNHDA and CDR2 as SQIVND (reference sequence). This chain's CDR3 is CASSLGQPPMNYGYTF. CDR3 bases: TGTGCCAGTAGTTTGGGACAGCCACCCATGAACTATGGCTACACCTTC. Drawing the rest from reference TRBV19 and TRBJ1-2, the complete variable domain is DGGITQSPKYLFRKEGQNVTLSCEQNLNHDAMYWYRQDPGQGLRLIYYSQIVNDFQKGDIAEGYSVSREKKESFPLTVTSAQKNPTAFYLCASSLGQPPMNYGYTFGSGTRLTVV.

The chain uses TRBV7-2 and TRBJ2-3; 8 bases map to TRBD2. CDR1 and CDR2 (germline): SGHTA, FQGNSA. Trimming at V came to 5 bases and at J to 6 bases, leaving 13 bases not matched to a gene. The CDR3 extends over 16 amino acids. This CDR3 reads CASSPITSGLVDTQYF. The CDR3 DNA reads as TGTGCCAGCAGCCCTATTACTAGCGGCCTCGTTGATACGCAGTATTTT. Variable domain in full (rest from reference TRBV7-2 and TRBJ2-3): GAGVSQSPSNKVTEKGKDVELRCDPISGHTALYWYRQSLGQGLEFLIYFQGNSAPDKSGLPSDRFSAERTGGSVSTLTIQRTQQEDSAVYLCASSPITSGLVDTQYFGPGTRLTVL.

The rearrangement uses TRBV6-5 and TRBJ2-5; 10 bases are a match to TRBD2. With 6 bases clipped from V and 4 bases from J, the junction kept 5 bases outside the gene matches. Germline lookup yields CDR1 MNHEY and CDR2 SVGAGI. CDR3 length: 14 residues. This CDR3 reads CASSPSGRGETQYF. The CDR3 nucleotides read TGTGCCAGCAGCCCCAGCGGGAGGGGAGAGACCCAGTACTTC.